This T cell receptor beta chain derives from a study of T cell responses to AZD1222 COVID-19 vaccine. The overall study: Samples with a second dose at about 4 or about 12 weeks were pooled together. General study points: Repertoire sampling happened only post peak T cell response. The breadth and depth of Spike-specific TCRs increased once two AZD1222 doses had been given. Only a handful of AZD1222 recipients, several in all, had baseline seropositivity.

Between the trimmed V and J ends, which lost 3 bases and 4 bases, there was a span of 13 bases. This CDR3 comprises 14 residues. The germline gives CDR1 SGDLS, CDR2 YYNGEE. Sequencing was performed with immunoSEQ multiplex PCR; in TCRdb, only in-frame clones are kept and a portion is missing. The sample yields 130,000 or so clones, approximately 83% seen once. In regard to this clone: Its antigen is currently unknown.

This TCR was recovered from an adult in good health. Here the sequenced sample was peripheral blood, taken on day 0 of AZD1222 vaccination. The gene calls are TRBV9 and TRBJ1-1; no reliable D call. The CDR3 spells CASSAHRGITEAFF. Here the CDR3 DNA reads TGTGCCAGCAGCGCCCACCGGGGAATCACTGAAGCTTTCTTT.